This T cell receptor beta chain was identified in a study of technical replicates of blood from a handful of donors. The table came from immunoSEQ multiplex PCR; TCRdb's copy has only in-frame clones and leaves some out. The sample has tens of thousands of clones, 85% to 95% seen once; the top ten hold around 4%. The CDR3 totals 13 residues. V gave up 7 bases and J gave up 3 bases; unmatched junction bases: 5. The V gene's germline CDR1 is LGHNT and CDR2 FRNRAP. The TCR comes from a human donor in good health. Some clones in this sample may be carry-over from other donors' samples. The sample taken for sequencing was PBMCs. V gene TRBV12-5 combines with J gene TRBJ1-2, with TRBD1 matching 7 bases. The CDR3 sequence: CASALGTDYGYTF. The CDR3 DNA follows: TGTGCTAGTGCTCTGGGGACAGACTATGGCTACACCTTC.